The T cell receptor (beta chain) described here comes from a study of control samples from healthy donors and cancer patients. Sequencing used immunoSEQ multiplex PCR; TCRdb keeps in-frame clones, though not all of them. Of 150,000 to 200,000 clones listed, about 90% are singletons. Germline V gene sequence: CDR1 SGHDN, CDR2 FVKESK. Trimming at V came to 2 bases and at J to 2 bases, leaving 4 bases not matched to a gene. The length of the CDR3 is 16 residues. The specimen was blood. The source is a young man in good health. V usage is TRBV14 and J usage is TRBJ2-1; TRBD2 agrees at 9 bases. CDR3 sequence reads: CASSQLAGHPYNEQFF. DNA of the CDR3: TGTGCCAGCAGCCAACTAGCGGGACATCCCTACAATGAGCAGTTCTTC.